The entry below describes one TCR beta chain. This clone showed up just once. Its specific antigen is unknown. The input lacks base qualities; no much larger clone sits a single base away. This specimen belongs to a study of cytomegalovirus exposure and HLA in healthy donors (TCRdb year 2017). About the full investigation: An earlier analysis of around 600 of the donors reported approximately 270 Gb of sequence data and 120 million or so unique TCR beta sequences from some 180 million T cells. About 330 gigabases of sequencing data and around 90 million unique TCR sequences made up an early release that covered 500 to 700 HLA-typed donors. The genetic ancestry cluster associated with self-reported Caucasian donors included approximately 85% of the 300 to 450 genotyped donors. The aim of the study was to test whether cataloging public T cell receptors could identify signatures of past pathogen exposure. The study profiled the T cell repertoires of about 720 subjects by immunosequencing and related them to cytomegalovirus serostatus. A separate validation cohort of 100 to 150 different subjects was used in addition to the approximately 700-subject first cohort. To predict cytomegalovirus infection status, the study brought together high-throughput TCR immunosequencing, statistical association of individual TCRs with disease status, and machine learning. A later analysis re-analyzed previously published TCR beta repertoires from 500 to 700 donors and added high-resolution HLA genotyping to study TCR occurrence patterns. The later analysis used no new phenotypic data to find candidate immune exposures, relying instead on TCR beta sequences and their occurrence across donors. In an earlier analysis of 550 to 700 of the donors, high-throughput TCR beta sequencing was used to judge whether each TCR beta V gene segment behaved as functional or pseudogenic. Alongside the repertoire data, information on donor age, sex, ethnicity and CMV serostatus was compiled. Genome-wide SNP genotypes for about 65% of the roughly 670 donors were used in a later genetic analysis, which treated that subset as a discovery cohort. Every discovery cohort repertoire had been produced on one sequencing platform. HLA typing covered class I and class II loci at four-digit resolution. The number of typed donors differed by locus: about 620-640 for A, B, C, DRB1 and DQB1; approximately 530 for DQA1; around 610 for DPA1; and around 470 for DPB1. Four to six DR-DQ haplotypes were handled as single units for association and clustering, since linkage in the cohort was strong. Among some 400 genotyped donors of the cohort, an average of around 240,000 unique TCR beta nucleotide sequences were sequenced per donor, around a sixth of them non-productive.

Broad study findings and their caveats: The authors suggested that the approach could potentially be generalized to other disease states and immunological phenotypes. In a later analysis, several top co-occurrence clusters were reported to appear linked to parvovirus B19, influenza, CMV and Epstein-Barr virus. Some IMGT-functional V segments, including TRBV6-2 and TRBV6-3, could not be distinguished by the 87-base-pair reads and were therefore excluded. According to a later analysis, most CMV-associated TCR beta chains appeared to be HLA-restricted, and the HLA associations seemed to be driven largely by CMV exposure. Presence/absence analyses assumed roughly uniform sequencing depth across donors, an assumption that may not hold. In both the original and validation cohorts, the classifier was reported to diagnose cytomegalovirus status with high specificity and sensitivity. In a later analysis, TCR association rates were found to vary across HLA loci, with the most associated TCRs seen for DRB1 alleles and the fewest for HLA-C alleles. When HLA alleles, especially DR and DQ, strongly co-occurred, TCR associations were difficult to assign to individual alleles. Compared with the roughly 670-donor mean, donors in an Asian-associated ancestry cluster had fewer N-insertions in productive TCRs, according to a later genetic analysis. Most TCR sequences were observed very rarely across donors, whereas some public TCRs were present in many individuals. A later analysis associated 16,951 TCR beta sequences with specific HLA alleles at a false discovery rate of 0.05. The cohort was sequenced for TCR beta chains only, and without alpha or paired-chain data the features that could be detected were limited. A later genetic analysis associated a missense DCLRE1C variant with V-gene and J-gene trimming of TCR beta chains, and an independent cohort replicated the association. Three of the identified cytomegalovirus-associated TCR beta chains were confirmed in vitro to be specific for cytomegalovirus antigens. The sequencing pipeline was judged likely to have produced a cluster of highly shared sequence variants as a technical artifact. The only immune exposure information available for the cohort was CMV serostatus. Because HLA typing was unavailable for some donors at each locus, only the typed subset was used in association tests. Compared with equally common non-associated chains, HLA-associated TCR beta chains in a later analysis were more clonally expanded and had lower generation probabilities. Because counts were too low, 15 to 20 rarely observed V segments, including chromosome 9 orphons, were excluded from the earlier analysis of fewer than 650 of the donors. A further reported finding was that TCR beta sequences accurately predicted the HLA-A and HLA-B alleles for most subjects in the first cohort. In an earlier analysis of some 500 of the donors, most TCR beta V segments appeared in productive rearrangements about 90% or about 30% of the time, broadly matching IMGT annotations. The study gave a list of about 160 TCR beta chains associated with cytomegalovirus. Linkage disequilibrium might explain the correlated functional status among segregating V segments, but an unknown experimental factor could not be excluded.

The cohort consisted of approximately 670 healthy bone marrow donors. At the time of sampling, all cohort members were nominally healthy, though unrecorded immune exposures were likely present. The donor was CMV seronegative and was included in the group of 352 seronegative cohort members. Each donor provided a peripheral blood sample, and peripheral blood mononuclear cells were used for TCR beta sequencing. Genomic DNA was extracted from the blood cell samples with the Qiagen DNeasy Blood Extraction Kit. Library creation used the immunoSEQ multiplex PCR assay. For the multiplex PCR, a mixture combining 60 forward primers for TCR Vbeta segments and 13 reverse primers for TCR Jbeta segments was used. A multiplex PCR assay on genomic DNA amplified the CDR3 region of rearranged TCR beta genes. Amplified TCR beta libraries were sequenced as 87-base-pair reads on the Illumina HiSeq System. As for the authors' bioinformatics: In a later analysis, approximately 74 million unique TCR beta chains were counted across the 500 to 850 repertoires, and roughly 11 million of these chains were shared by at least two donors. Raw reads were error-corrected and collapsed into unique sequences by a nearest-neighbor algorithm in which closely related sequences were merged to remove PCR and sequencing errors. To assign V, D and J gene segments, CDR3 sequences were aligned to IMGT reference sequences. For a sequence to be retained, at least a six-nucleotide match to both a V gene segment and a J gene segment was required. Rearrangements were classified as productive when the CDR3 lacked stop codons and remained in frame with V and J, and all other rearrangements were classified as non-productive. Following IMGT convention, CDR3 was defined as the stretch from the second conserved V-encoded cysteine up to the conserved J-encoded phenylalanine. The earlier analysis of 587 of the donors excluded sequences that lacked an unambiguous match to a single V gene segment. An earlier analysis of several hundred of the donors called V segments functional above 56.7% productive rearrangements and segregating when the between-donor standard deviation exceeded 5%. A statistical classification framework was developed to diagnose cytomegalovirus status using the catalog of TCR beta chain sequences. In a later analysis, TCR nucleotide sequences were compared against IMGT/GENE-DB human TR gene sequences so that V and J genes could be assigned. A later analysis assigned CDR3 sequences and most-parsimonious VDJ recombination scenarios with the TCRdist pipeline. In a later analysis, each TCR beta chain was defined by its CDR3 amino acid sequence together with its V-gene family, and reads without a unique V-gene family were excluded. To address suspected cross-contamination and a sequencing artifact, a later analysis removed around 590 highly shared, low-generation-probability nucleotide sequences. In a later analysis, a clonal expansion index for each public chain was calculated from normalized within-repertoire ranks of inferred template counts. In a later analysis, generation probabilities were computed with a VDJ recombination model fitted to out-of-frame rearrangements, and the resulting probabilities were checked against IGoR. Hypergeometric tests were used in a later analysis to score TCR-TCR, TCR-HLA and TCR-CMV co-occurrence, with a repertoire-size bias correction applied to the TCR pairs. To estimate false discovery rates, a later analysis permuted the HLA or CMV assignments 20 times. A later analysis grouped co-occurring TCRs with DBSCAN, adding TCRdist sequence similarity when clustering within HLA-allele-positive subsets. Co-occurrence clustering excluded repertoires with fewer than 30,000 or more than 120,000 public chains, plus five with anomalous nucleotide sharing. This is the immuneACCESS table as TCRdb keeps it, with only in-frame sequences that have V and J called. A part of the clones is gone; compared with another copy, unresolved V genes explain less than half, and the rest is unexplained. V, J and clone size are taken as reported in that table, and D and trimming were inferred from the DNA itself. Here the sample has some 140,000 clones; 60% to 85% occur a single time. Over 3% of the sample belongs to the ten largest clones.

The CDR3 spans 13 residues, from the cysteine through the phenylalanine. Solely the CDR3 DNA is kept, with 39 bases framed from the first base. V sheds 5 bases and J sheds 7 bases, leaving 15 bases between their ends. Via the germline V gene (reference sequence), CDR1 is SEHNR and CDR2 FQNEAQ. Source material: PBMCs. In this chain, TRBV7-9 is recombined with TRBJ2-7; the D region possibly corresponds to TRBD2 (6 bases align). This receptor was obtained from a woman aged 40 to 49 in good health and CMV-seronegative. The DNA sequence is given as TGTGCCAGCAGCCCCGGGATTGCGGGGGAGCAGTACTTC. It codes for CASSPGIAGEQYF.